This note documents a single T cell receptor (beta chain) sequence. What it binds is not known. The entry originates in a study of Graves' ophthalmopathy and Graves' hyperthyroidism. Study summary: Before any treatment, peripheral blood was taken at the initial diagnosis. Overall study results and limits: The model flagged ophthalmopathy progression at about 71% sensitivity and 72.22% specificity. Clonotypes were expanded in thyroid at above 0.001 frequency, and most also appeared in blood.

From RNA, the CDR3 regions of TCR beta chains were amplified and sequenced. RT-PCR with HTBI primers came first, then second-round multiplex PCR. TCRdb itself ran the multiplex PCR reads through MiXCR, one entry per CDR3 protein. This sample carries hundreds of thousands of distinct CDR3 sequences, roughly 40% of them seen once, and the ten largest clones take 44%. The V end was cut by 0 bases, the J end by 2 bases, with 5 bases between. The V gene's germline CDR1 is SGHDN and CDR2 FVKESK. This CDR3 is built from 13 residues. Ophthalmopathy donors showed moderate-to-severe activity, CAS ≥3, NOSPECS ≥4 and a duration under 3 months.

Sequencing input: peripheral blood. The chain joins TRBV14 to TRBJ2-7; unclear D gene. The receptor comes from an adult man with Graves' ophthalmopathy. CDR3 nucleotide sequence: TGTGCCAGCAGCCAAGACAGTACCTACGAGCAGTACTTC. Protein sequence: CASSQDSTYEQYF.